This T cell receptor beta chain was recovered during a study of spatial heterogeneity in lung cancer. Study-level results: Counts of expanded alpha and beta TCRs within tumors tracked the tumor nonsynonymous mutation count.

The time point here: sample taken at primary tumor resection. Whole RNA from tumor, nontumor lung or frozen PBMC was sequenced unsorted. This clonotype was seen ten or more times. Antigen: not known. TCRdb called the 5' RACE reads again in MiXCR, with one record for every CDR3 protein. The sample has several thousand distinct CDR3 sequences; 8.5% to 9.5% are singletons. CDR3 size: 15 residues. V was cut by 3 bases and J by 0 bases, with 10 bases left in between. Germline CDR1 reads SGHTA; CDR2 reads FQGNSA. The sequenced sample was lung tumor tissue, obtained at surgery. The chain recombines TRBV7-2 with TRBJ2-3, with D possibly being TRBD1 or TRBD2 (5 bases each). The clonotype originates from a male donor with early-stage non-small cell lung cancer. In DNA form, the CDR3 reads TGTGCCAGCAGCTTGGGGGTAACTAGCACAGATACGCAGTATTTT. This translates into CASSLGVTSTDTQYF.